What follows is one TCR beta chain and its context. Sequencing was performed with immunoSEQ multiplex PCR; in TCRdb, only in-frame clones are kept and a portion is missing. The sample includes about 130,000 clones, around 90% seen only once; the top ten take around 2.5%. The CDR3 is 16 residues long. CDR1 and CDR2 from the germline V gene are MNHNY and SVGAGI (reference sequence). Deletions cut 0 bases from V and 0 bases from J, with 12 bases between. The data derive from a study of control samples from healthy donors and cancer patients. This TCR was sampled from a man aged 35 to 55 in good health. The material sequenced was blood. This sequence joins TRBV6-6 and TRBJ2-7; the D is unclear. CDR3 DNA sequence: TGTGCCAGCAGTTACTCGAGCGCACAGTTCTCCTACGAGCAGTACTTC. This translates into CASSYSSAQFSYEQYF.